The clone carrying this T cell receptor (beta chain) appeared a few times. Its specificity is not known. This sample was taken from a study of cytomegalovirus exposure and HLA in healthy donors. CDR3 size: 13 residues. In germline, CDR1 is SGHTA, CDR2 FQGTGA. V was cut by 3 bases and J by 13 bases, with 16 bases left in between. Study findings and constraints: An analysis was carried out later, and it reportedly showed fewer N-insertions in an Asian-associated ancestry cluster than the 666-donor mean.

A multiplex PCR was run with 60 Vbeta primers and 13 Jbeta primers. Generated by immunoSEQ multiplex PCR, the TCRdb table keeps only in-frame clones and is missing some. Of about 170,000 clones in the sample, roughly three quarters were seen once. The sequence came from a woman in her 50s in good health and CMV-seropositive. The chain couples TRBV7-3 to TRBJ2-1; perhaps TRBD1 as D (5 bases). The specimen was PBMCs. In nucleotides, the CDR3 is TGTGCCAGCAGCTTTGCAGGGTTGCAGCAACAGTTCTTC. Its protein is CASSFAGLQQQFF.